The 18 T cell receptor beta chains listed next were all sequenced from one sample in a study of T-cell memory formation after mild COVID-19. TCRdb recomputed calls from the 5' RACE reads with MiXCR, one row per CDR3 protein. The profile shows 90,000 to 130,000 distinct CDR3 sequences, 15% to 20% of them singletons. The material sequenced was PBMCs or a T cell subset sorted from them (not recorded which). Receptor source: a man aged 18 to 29 who had mild COVID-19 (a few samples of this study predate the infection). Cell type and time point are not known.

Only a few counts were recorded for this clonotype. This chain links TRBV24-1 with TRBJ2-7; a weak D match, TRBD1 (6 bases). This CDR3 contains 16 residues. Per germline, CDR1 KGHDR and CDR2 SFDVKD. Trimming pared 2 bases from V and 2 bases from J, leaving 15 bases between. CDR3: CATSDWGRDRTYEQYV. CDR3 nucleotides: TGTGCCACCAGTGATTGGGGCCGAGACAGGACCTACGAGCAGTACGTC.

The chain employs TRBV21-1 and TRBJ1-5; the table names TRBD1, a call not compared with the DNA. TRBV21-1 is given as a pseudogene. The CDR3 is made up of 16 amino acids. The CDR3 DNA reads as TGTGCCAGCAGCAAGGGGACAGGGCGTCGTAATCAGCCCCAGCATTTT. This encodes CASSKGTGRRNQPQHF.

Ten or more counts support this clonotype. V usage is TRBV7-2 and J usage is TRBJ1-6; 8 bases line up with TRBD1. Unmatched junction bases numbered 4, after V lost 6 bases and J lost 0 bases. Germline CDR1 reads SGHTA; CDR2 reads FQGNSA. The CDR3 sequence is 16 residues long. CDR3 DNA sequence: TGTGCCAGCAGGGGACAGGATGTCTCCTATAATTCACCCCTCCACTTT. Translated, it gives CASRGQDVSYNSPLHF.

The rearrangement joins TRBV5-1 to TRBJ1-4; D perhaps matches TRBD1 (6 bases). The germline CDR1 and CDR2 sequences are SGHRS and YFSETQ. The CDR3 runs 14 residues. Trimming pared 4 bases from V and 10 bases from J, leaving 17 bases between. Here the CDR3 reads CASSLDSQGGKLFF. For the CDR3, the DNA is TGCGCCAGCAGCCTGGACAGCCAGGGAGGAAAACTGTTTTTT.

This clonotype came up a few times. The rearrangement links TRBV6-5 to TRBJ1-2; D might be TRBD1 (5 bases). Trimming removed 6 bases at V and 2 bases at J, with 16 bases between. The CDR3 runs to 15 residues. In germline, CDR1 is MNHEY, CDR2 SVGAGI. The CDR3 nucleotides are TGTGCCAGCAGCCGGCAGAACGGACAAAACTATGGCTACACCTTC. Its translation is CASSRQNGQNYGYTF.

The chain joins TRBV7-2 to TRBJ2-5; 7 nucleotides align to TRBD1. The CDR3 sequence is 14 residues long. The germline gives CDR1 SGHTA, CDR2 FQGNSA. Trimming removed 5 bases from V and 1 base from J; junction bases left unmatched: 4. The CDR3 bases are TGTGCCAGCAGCGAACAGGGGTTCCAAGAGACCCAGTACTTC. It yields the protein CASSEQGFQETQYF.

The J gene is TRBJ1-1, the V gene TRBV19; no definite D call. This CDR3 comprises 13 residues. Germline values: CDR1 LNHDA, CDR2 SQIVND (reference sequence). V lost 4 bases to trimming and J lost 0 bases, with 6 bases between them. The CDR3 sequence: CASSTQVNTEAFF. In DNA form, the CDR3 reads TGTGCCAGTAGTACCCAAGTGAACACTGAAGCTTTCTTT.

This clonotype was counted at least ten times. V and J are TRBV10-3 and TRBJ2-3, with 10 bases aligning to TRBD2. The CDR3 sequence is 17 residues long. CDR1 is ENHRY, CDR2 SYGVKD, per germline. V gave up 6 bases and J gave up 0 bases; unmatched junction bases: 9. The DNA of the CDR3 is TGTGCCATCAGCGAGGGACTAGCGTATACGAGCACAGATACGCAGTATTTT. Protein product: CAISEGLAYTSTDTQYF.

This clonotype was observed a handful of times. J is TRBJ1-5 and V is TRBV6-2 or TRBV6-3; D ambiguous. CDR3 length equals 17 residues. Germline CDR1 MNHEY, CDR2 SVGEGT. V was shortened by 2 bases and J by 9 bases, with 23 bases between the two germline ends. The CDR3 sequence is CASSYPSWEGQIPPQHF. CDR3 nucleotide sequence: TGTGCCAGCAGTTACCCTTCATGGGAGGGTCAGATTCCGCCCCAGCATTTT.

A few counts support this clonotype. This chain uses TRBV5-5 with TRBJ2-2; 7 bases align to TRBD1. The CDR3 is made up of 15 amino acids. Trimming cost V 4 bases and J 0 bases; bases outside gene matches: 3. In germline, CDR1 is SGHKS, CDR2 YYEKEE (reference sequence). The CDR3 spells CASSDDRANTGELFF. CDR3 sequence (DNA): TGTGCCAGCAGCGACGACAGGGCGAACACCGGGGAGCTGTTTTTT.

The rearrangement joins TRBV19 to TRBJ2-5; no definite D call. Germline CDR1 LNHDA, CDR2 SQIVND (reference sequence). The CDR3 spans 14 residues. V was pared by 3 bases and J by 1 base, with 9 bases between. The CDR3 bases are TGTGCCAGTAGTATTAGGGCCCTCCAAGAGACCCAGTACTTC. As protein: CASSIRALQETQYF.

The chain joins TRBV7-8 to TRBJ2-5; no reliable D call. Germline-derived CDR1 and CDR2 are SGHVS and FQNEAQ. V was trimmed by 3 bases and J by 1 base, leaving 6 bases between them. CDR3 size: 13 residues. CDR3 sequence reads: CASSFGIQETQYF. CDR3 in DNA: TGTGCCAGCAGCTTCGGAATCCAAGAGACCCAGTACTTC.

This clonotype was counted a few times. The chain joins TRBV4-1 to TRBJ2-2; D is undetermined. V lost 1 base and J 4 bases, leaving 7 bases between the germline ends. There are 14 residues in the CDR3. Germline V CDR1 and CDR2: MGHRA, YSYEKL. Here the CDR3 reads CASSQGGFTGELFF. CDR3 sequence (DNA): TGCGCCAGCAGCCAAGGGGGATTCACCGGGGAGCTGTTTTTT.

This clonotype was detected only a few times. The V call is TRBV5-1, the J call TRBJ2-1, with 9 bases fitting TRBD1. Trimming cost V 4 bases and J 7 bases; bases outside gene matches: 9. Per germline, CDR1 SGHRS and CDR2 YFSETQ. This CDR3 is built from 15 residues. Here the CDR3 reads CASSHTDRGRNEQFF. The CDR3 DNA reads TGCGCCAGCAGCCATACCGACAGGGGGAGGAATGAGCAGTTCTTC. Full variable domain (outside the CDR3, taken from reference TRBV5-1 and TRBJ2-1): KAGVTQTPRYLIKTRGQQVTLSCSPISGHRSVSWYQQTPGQGLQFLFEYFSETQRNKGNFPGRFSGRQFSNSRSEMNVSTLELGDSALYLCASSHTDRGRNEQFFGPGTRLTVL.

This clonotype has a handful of counts. The chain joins TRBV5-6 to TRBJ2-1; 9 bases fit TRBD1. Germline lookup yields CDR1 SGHDT and CDR2 YYEEEE. CDR3 length: 16 residues. The V segment lost 4 bases and the J segment 6 bases; nucleotides outside the gene matches: 11. The CDR3, as DNA: TGTGCCAGCAGCAGCACCGGGACAGGGCGGTCCAATGAGCAGTTCTTC. This translates into CASSSTGTGRSNEQFF.

Only a few counts were recorded for this clonotype. Written as DNA, the CDR3 is TGCGCCAGCAGGCTAGCGACTTACAATGAGCAGTTCTTC. It translates to CASRLATYNEQFF. The chain has TRBV5-1 and TRBJ2-1, with a weak D call TRBD2 (6 bases). CDR1 and CDR2 from the germline V gene are SGHRS and YFSETQ. Trimming cost V 5 bases and J 4 bases, with 10 bases left between them. The CDR3 sequence is 13 residues long. Full variable domain (remainder filled in from reference TRBV5-1 and TRBJ2-1): KAGVTQTPRYLIKTRGQQVTLSCSPISGHRSVSWYQQTPGQGLQFLFEYFSETQRNKGNFPGRFSGRQFSNSRSEMNVSTLELGDSALYLCASRLATYNEQFFGPGTRLTVL.

This chain uses TRBV24-1 with TRBJ2-5; D unclear. The CDR3 sequence is 10 residues long. Germline CDR1 and CDR2: KGHDR and SFDVKD. The germline V and J ends were trimmed by 8 bases and 5 bases, with 5 bases remaining between them. CDR3 nucleotides: TGTGCCACCAATAGGGAGACCCAGTACTTC. Its protein is CATNRETQYF.

This clonotype was detected only a few times. The V gene is TRBV10-3, the J gene TRBJ2-7; 7 bases line up with TRBD1. Trimming took 6 bases from V and 4 from J; bases not matched to a gene: 9. The germline gives CDR1 ENHRY, CDR2 SYGVKD. This CDR3 contains 14 residues. The CDR3 here is CAIRRQGGLYEQYF. The DNA of the CDR3 is TGTGCCATCAGGAGACAGGGCGGTTTGTACGAGCAGTACTTC.